The 31 T cell receptor beta chains below all came from one sample that was sequenced in a study of T cell responses to AZD1222 COVID-19 vaccine. The method was immunoSEQ multiplex PCR; TCRdb's version includes in-frame clones alone and lacks a portion of them. The sample has about 88,000 clones; 85% to 90% are singletons. The sample in question was peripheral blood, obtained on day 0 of AZD1222 vaccination. Receptors were obtained from an adult in good health.

The rearrangement uses TRBV3-1 (or the pseudogene TRBV3-2) and TRBJ1-2; D gene unclear. Germline V gene data show CDR1 as LGHDT and CDR2 as YNNKEL (reference sequence). The CDR3 covers 16 residues. Trimming stripped 4 bases from V and 8 bases from J, with 23 bases between. CDR3 sequence reads: CASSLGPERPMPGYTF. In DNA, the CDR3 is TGTGCCAGCAGCCTCGGACCGGAGAGACCTATGCCGGGCTACACCTTC.

This sequence joins TRBV7-8 and TRBJ2-1; possibly TRBD2 for D (6 bases). Trimming left V 5 bases short and J 4 bases short, with 15 bases between. This CDR3 is 15 amino acids long. Germline V gene data show CDR1 as SGHVS and CDR2 as FQNEAQ. DNA for the CDR3: TGTGCCAGCAGCCGAGCCGGGACTCTGTACAATGAGCAGTTCTTC. It is translated as CASSRAGTLYNEQFF.

The J gene is TRBJ1-6, the V gene TRBV3-1 (or the pseudogene TRBV3-2); TRBD1 aligns across 11 bases. The CDR3 totals 19 residues. Germline V gives CDR1 LGHDT, CDR2 YNNKEL (reference sequence). V trimming: 0 bases; J trimming: 10 bases; junction bases outside the gene matches: 14. CDR3 sequence: CASSQDYGTGGSIGSPLHF. The CDR3 DNA sequence: TGTGCCAGCAGCCAAGATTACGGGACAGGGGGAAGTATTGGATCACCCCTCCACTTT.

V gene TRBV3-1 (or the pseudogene TRBV3-2) combines with J gene TRBJ2-7; TRBD1 is a possible D gene (6 bases). The CDR3 contains 16 residues. In germline, CDR1 is LGHDT, CDR2 YNNKEL (reference sequence). Between the trimmed V and J ends, which lost 2 bases and 0 bases, there was a span of 14 bases. CDR3 coding DNA: TGTGCCAGCAGCCAACACGGACAGAAAGCCTCCTACGAGCAGTACTTC. Encoded protein: CASSQHGQKASYEQYF.

J is TRBJ2-1 and V is TRBV19, with 12 bases matching TRBD2. After removal of 4 bases from V and 7 bases from J, the junction contained 8 bases not matched to a gene. The germline V gene encodes CDR1 LNHDA and CDR2 SQIVND (reference sequence). This CDR3 region has 16 residues. Here the CDR3 DNA reads TGTGCCAGTAGTACTTCCTTGACTAGCGGGGGAAATGAGCAGTTCTTC. It encodes CASSTSLTSGGNEQFF.

In DNA, the CDR3 is TGTGCCAGCAGCCCAAGTCTGATCGATGAGCAGTTCTTC. Translation: CASSPSLIDEQFF. The rearrangement links TRBV14 to TRBJ2-1, with D unresolved. Germline CDR1 is SGHDN and CDR2 is FVKESK. V lost 4 bases to trimming and J lost 8 bases, with 12 bases between them. This CDR3 contains 13 residues.

V usage is TRBV28 and J usage is TRBJ1-2; D might be TRBD1 (6 bases). Trimming shortened V by 3 bases and J by 3 bases, and 11 bases separated the two germline ends. There are 14 residues in the CDR3. Germline CDR1 is MDHEN and CDR2 is SYDVKM. In nucleotides, the CDR3 is TGTGCCAGCAGTTTCCCAGGGGTGGACTATGGCTACACCTTC. Protein sequence: CASSFPGVDYGYTF.

V and J are TRBV6-5 and TRBJ1-6; the D gene is possibly TRBD1 (5 bases). CDR3 length: 15 amino acids. V shed 4 bases and J shed 5 bases, with 12 bases lying between them. Germline V lookup: CDR1 MNHEY, CDR2 SVGAGI. In DNA, the CDR3 is TGTGCCAGCAGTTCGCCGGGACCGAATAATTCACCCCTCCACTTT. Protein sequence: CASSSPGPNNSPLHF.

The V and J genes are TRBV7-6 and TRBJ1-1; D unclear. This CDR3 is 14 amino acids long. Looked up from germline, CDR1 is SGHVS and CDR2 is FNYEAQ. V was pared by 4 bases and J by 0 bases, with 9 bases between. This chain's CDR3 is CASSSGTLNTEAFF. The CDR3 DNA follows: TGTGCCAGCAGCTCCGGCACACTGAACACTGAAGCTTTCTTT. The whole variable domain, filled in from reference TRBV7-6 and TRBJ1-1, reads GAGVSQSPRYKVTKRGQDVALRCDPISGHVSLYWYRQALGQGPEFLTYFNYEAQQDKSGLPNDRFSAERPEGSISTLTIQRTEQRDSAMYRCASSSGTLNTEAFFGQGTRLTVV.

The chain is built from TRBV2 and TRBJ2-3; no reliable D call. The CDR3 extends over 11 amino acids. V was clipped by 5 bases and J by 2 bases, with 2 bases between them. Germline CDR1 is SNHLY and CDR2 is FYNNEI. Here the CDR3 reads CASSNTDTQYF. The CDR3 DNA is TGTGCCAGCAGTAACACAGATACGCAGTATTTT. Full variable domain (outside the CDR3, taken from reference TRBV2 and TRBJ2-3): EPEVTQTPSHQVTQMGQEVILRCVPISNHLYFYWYRQILGQKVEFLVSFYNNEISEKSEIFDDQFSVERPDGSNFTLKIRSTKLEDSAMYFCASSNTDTQYFGPGTRLTVL.

V gene TRBV4-3 combines with J gene TRBJ1-6; D not resolved. V was cut by 0 bases and J by 2 bases, with 8 bases left in between. In germline, CDR1 is LGHNA, CDR2 YSLEER. The CDR3 runs 16 residues. The CDR3 nucleotides read TGCGCCAGCAGCCAAGATGACGGTGCCTATAATTCACCCCTCCACTTT. Translated, it gives CASSQDDGAYNSPLHF.

The DNA for the CDR3 is TGTGCCAGCAGCTTCGGGGGGCTTGGAGGCTACACCTTC. The encoded protein is CASSFGGLGGYTF. The rearrangement joins TRBV7-3 to TRBJ1-2; D possibly corresponds to TRBD1 (6 bases). CDR1 is SGHTA, CDR2 FQGTGA, per germline. CDR3 size: 13 residues. Trimming removed 3 bases from V and 8 bases from J, with 13 bases in between.

As for this clone: At one boundary the junction diverges from the germline segment, which might be a read error. The V and J genes are TRBV7-7 and TRBJ2-5; the D is unclear. The CDR3 extends over 15 amino acids. Germline V gene data show CDR1 as SSHAT and CDR2 as FNYEAQ (reference sequence). The CDR3 region has the DNA TGTGCTAGCAGCTTACAATTCCTAACACAAGAGACCCAGTACTTC. This gives the protein CASSLQFLTQETQYF.

The chain links TRBV29-1 to TRBJ1-2; D is unclear. The CDR3 is 11 amino acids. The V end was cut by 3 bases, the J end by 7 bases, with 9 bases between. The V gene's germline CDR1 is SQVTM and CDR2 ANQGSEA. The chain's CDR3 is CSVDGVGGYTF. The CDR3 DNA is TGCAGCGTTGACGGGGTTGGTGGCTACACCTTC.

The V and J genes are TRBV18 and TRBJ1-4, with D perhaps matching TRBD1 (6 bases). Germline V gives CDR1 KGHSH, CDR2 LQKENI. The CDR3 has 16 residues. The V end lost 3 bases, the J end lost 0 bases, and 11 bases lay between the germline ends. CDR3 sequence: CASSPGQPSTNEKLFF. CDR3 nucleotides: TGTGCCAGCTCACCTGGACAGCCCTCAACTAATGAAAAACTGTTTTTT.

The genes are TRBV6-5 and TRBJ2-1; D is ambiguous. The CDR3 length is 14 residues. With 0 bases removed from V and 4 bases from J, the gap between germline ends came to 7 bases. Germline CDR1 and CDR2: MNHEY and SVGAGI. As DNA, the CDR3 is TGTGCCAGCAGTTACTCGAGAATTTACAATGAGCAGTTCTTC. Its protein is CASSYSRIYNEQFF.

The rearrangement joins TRBV21-1 to TRBJ2-1; TRBD1 reflects the table's D call only, with no check against the DNA. TRBV21-1 is given as a pseudogene. This CDR3 is 12 amino acids long. CDR3 sequence reads: CASSKAGDEQFF. CDR3 in DNA: TGTGCCAGCAGCAAAGCAGGGGATGAGCAGTTCTTC.

The J gene is TRBJ2-5, the V gene TRBV29-1; weak D call: TRBD2 (5 bases). The CDR3 is 12 amino acids. CDR1 and CDR2 (germline): SQVTM, ANQGSEA. V was pared by 4 bases and J by 5 bases, with 11 bases between. CDR3 sequence (DNA): TGCAGCGTTGTGGATAGCGTGGAGACCCAGTACTTC. Residues: CSVVDSVETQYF. Using reference TRBV29-1 and TRBJ2-5 for the parts outside the CDR3, the full variable domain is SAVISQKPSRDICQRGTSLTIQCQVDSQVTMMFWYRQQPGQSLTLIATANQGSEATYESGFVIDKFPISRPNLTFSTLTVSNMSPEDSSIYLCSVVDSVETQYFGPGTRLLVL.

The genes are TRBV7-8 and TRBJ2-4; D not resolved. V lost 5 bases, J lost 2 bases, and 16 bases lay in between. Germline values: CDR1 SGHVS, CDR2 FQNEAQ. The CDR3 loop spans 16 amino acids. The CDR3 spells CASSPRGLSTKNIQYF. Written as DNA, the CDR3 is TGTGCCAGCAGCCCCCGTGGGCTGTCAACCAAAAACATTCAGTACTTC.

This chain joins TRBV13 and TRBJ1-6; 7 nucleotides align to TRBD1. The CDR3 consists of 14 residues. CDR1 and CDR2 (germline): PRHDT, FYEKMQ (reference sequence). Trimming took 5 bases from V and 8 from J; bases not matched to a gene: 6. The CDR3, as DNA: TGTGCCAGCAGCACGACAGGGCCCCATTCACCCCTCCACTTT. Translating it yields CASSTTGPHSPLHF.

The rearrangement links TRBV4-3 to TRBJ2-2; TRBD2 agrees at 10 bases. V dropped 4 bases and J dropped 2; count of bases not matched to a gene: 7. The germline V gene has CDR1 LGHNA and CDR2 YSLEER. The CDR3 runs to 17 residues. The CDR3 DNA is TGCGCCAGCAGCCGAGCACTAGCGGGGATAAACACCGGGGAGCTGTTTTTT. Protein sequence: CASSRALAGINTGELFF.

This chain links TRBV12-3 or TRBV12-4 with TRBJ1-1; D unclear. The CDR3 consists of 12 residues. The ends were cut back, 1 base at V and 6 bases at J, with 6 bases in the middle. The CDR3 coding sequence is TGTGCCAGCAGTTTAGGTACCGCTGAAGCTTTCTTT. Translation: CASSLGTAEAFF.

The chain joins TRBV2 to TRBJ2-7, with D tentatively TRBD2 (5 bases). Looked up from germline, CDR1 is SNHLY and CDR2 is FYNNEI. The CDR3 runs to 12 residues. The V and J ends lost 6 bases and 2 bases respectively, with 8 bases between them. The CDR3 nucleotides read TGTGCCAGCAGCGAGGGAACCTACGAGCAGTACTTC. Amino acids: CASSEGTYEQYF.

This chain connects TRBV10-3 to TRBJ1-1; no reliable D call. The CDR3 is made up of 14 amino acids. Trimming stripped 3 bases from V and 6 bases from J, with 14 bases between. Germline CDR1 ENHRY, CDR2 SYGVKD. The CDR3 protein is CAISETSGLSEAFF. The CDR3 DNA is TGTGCCATCAGTGAAACTAGTGGCCTATCTGAAGCTTTCTTT.

In its sample, this clone was seen once. This chain uses TRBV4-1 with TRBJ1-5; tentatively, D is TRBD1 (5 bases). The V gene's germline CDR1 is MGHRA and CDR2 YSYEKL. The CDR3 spans 15 residues. V was clipped by 2 bases and J by 6 bases, with 14 bases between them. The CDR3 region has the DNA TGCGCCAGCAGCCAACCGGGACTAGGCAGTCAGCCCCAGCATTTT. Translated, it gives CASSQPGLGSQPQHF.

This clone was detected only a few times. The rearrangement uses TRBV4-2 and TRBJ2-3; tentatively, D is TRBD2 (7 bases). Germline CDR1 LGHNA, CDR2 YNFKEQ. V was shortened by 0 bases and J by 1 base, with 14 bases between the two germline ends. The CDR3 is 17 amino acids. CDR3 DNA: TGTGCCAGCAGCCAAGATGGGGGCGGGGGCGGCACAGATACGCAGTATTTT. Amino acid sequence: CASSQDGGGGGTDTQYF.

This chain links TRBV10-3 with TRBJ1-6, with TRBD1 identical over 8 bases. With V trimmed by 4 bases and J by 0 bases, 2 bases remained unmatched. The CDR3 is 16 amino acids. Germline CDR1 is ENHRY and CDR2 is SYGVKD. In DNA form, the CDR3 reads TGTGCCATCAGTGGGACAGGGAGCTCCTATAATTCACCCCTCCACTTT. Translating it yields CAISGTGSSYNSPLHF.

The chain couples TRBV2 to TRBJ1-1, with D maybe TRBD1 (5 bases). V lost 7 bases, J lost 5 bases, and 14 bases lay in between. The CDR3 is made up of 13 amino acids. Per germline, CDR1 SNHLY and CDR2 FYNNEI. For the CDR3, the DNA is TGTGCCAGCACCACCGATGGGGGGACTGAAGCTTTCTTT. Its translation is CASTTDGGTEAFF.

The chain is built from TRBV19 and TRBJ2-1; D is uncertain. Germline CDR1 reads LNHDA; CDR2 reads SQIVND (reference sequence). Trimming left V 3 bases short and J 2 bases short, with 14 bases between. This CDR3 has 16 residues. CDR3 in amino acids: CASSIPRKGPYNEQFF. In nucleotides, the CDR3 is TGTGCCAGTAGTATTCCCCGAAAGGGCCCCTACAATGAGCAGTTCTTC.

This sequence joins TRBV15 and TRBJ2-3, with 9 bases identical to TRBD2. This CDR3 contains 17 residues. J was trimmed by 4 bases and V by 0 bases; bases with no gene match: 8. Germline CDR1 and CDR2: LNHNV and YYDKDF (reference sequence). CDR3 sequence (DNA): TGTGCCACCAGCAGAGATCGAACGGGACTAGCCTCAGATACGCAGTATTTT. Encoded protein: CATSRDRTGLASDTQYF. The full variable domain, rest sourced from reference TRBV15 and TRBJ2-3, is DAMVIQNPRYQVTQFGKPVTLSCSQTLNHNVMYWYQQKSSQAPKLLFHYYDKDFNNEADTPDNFQSRRPNTSFCFLDIRSPGLGDTAMYLCATSRDRTGLASDTQYFGPGTRLTVL.

The V call is TRBV4-1, the J call TRBJ1-5, with D unresolved. The CDR3 totals 14 residues. CDR1 and CDR2 from the germline V gene are MGHRA and YSYEKL. Trimming removed 2 bases from V and 0 bases from J, with 5 bases in between. The CDR3 is CASSQFDSNQPQHF. The CDR3 DNA is TGCGCCAGCAGCCAATTTGATAGCAATCAGCCCCAGCATTTT.